The clone carrying this TCR beta chain has only one observation. The protocol was immunoSEQ multiplex PCR, while the TCRdb copy is restricted to in-frame clones and leaves out a portion. The table records 37,000 or so clones, around 90% of them present only once. This record belongs to a study of T cell changes during pregnancy in multiple sclerosis. The CDR3 consists of 13 residues. V trimming: 4 bases; J trimming: 6 bases; junction bases outside the gene matches: 5. Germline values: CDR1 SGHRS, CDR2 YFSETQ. This sequence joins TRBV5-1 and TRBJ2-7; TRBD1 agrees at 9 bases. The sample here was CD4+ T cells from peripheral blood mononuclear cells, taken before pregnancy. The receptor's source is a female donor with multiple sclerosis, enrolled in a pregnancy study. CDR3 coding DNA: TGCGCCAGCAGCGGGGGACAGGGTCGCGAGCAGTACTTC. Residues: CASSGGQGREQYF.